Below are 23 T cell receptor beta chains sequenced from a single sample in a study of cytotoxic CD8 clonotypes in ibrutinib-treated CLL. Method: immunoSEQ multiplex PCR; TCRdb's copy keeps in-frame clones and lacks some. The table lists 150,000 or so clones, roughly 83% of them singletons. The material sequenced was PBMCs, taken after 12 months of ibrutinib treatment. All receptors derive from a human donor with chronic lymphocytic leukemia.

The chain combines TRBV25-1 with TRBJ2-7; TRBD1 matches 7 bases. This CDR3 has 18 residues. V was pared by 1 base and J by 5 bases, with 17 bases of the junction left unmatched. CDR1 MGHDK and CDR2 SYGVNS come from the germline V gene. This CDR3 reads CASSELGRGTELGDEQYF. In DNA form, the CDR3 reads TGTGCCAGCAGTGAATTGGGCAGGGGGACCGAGCTCGGCGACGAGCAGTACTTC.

This chain uses TRBV4-3 with TRBJ2-7; D is possibly TRBD2 (5 bases). The V end lost 0 bases, the J end lost 5 bases, and 11 bases lay between the germline ends. The CDR3 length is 14 residues. CDR1 and CDR2 (germline): LGHNA, YSLEER. CDR3 bases: TGCGCCAGCAGCCAAGAGTTGAGGGTGAACGAGCAGTACTTC. Protein sequence: CASSQELRVNEQYF.

This clone was detected a few times. The chain carries TRBV10-3 and TRBJ2-7; 12 bases match TRBD1. Germline CDR1 is ENHRY and CDR2 is SYGVKD. The CDR3 is made up of 13 amino acids. The J segment lost 3 bases and the V segment lost 10 bases, leaving 4 bases of the junction unmatched. CDR3 region: CATRDRGRYEQYF. The CDR3 nucleotides are TGTGCCACCAGGGACAGGGGGCGCTACGAGCAGTACTTC.

The chain links TRBV15 to TRBJ1-1; D might be TRBD1 (5 bases). The V gene lost 0 bases and the J gene lost 4 bases, with 15 bases spanning the gap. Germline CDR1 and CDR2: LNHNV and YYDKDF (reference sequence). The CDR3 runs 16 residues. The CDR3 reads CATSRDGRGWATEAFF. Written as DNA, the CDR3 is TGTGCCACCAGCAGAGATGGGAGGGGCTGGGCCACTGAAGCTTTCTTT.

The gene calls are TRBV7-2 and TRBJ1-4, with unresolved D. Per the germline V gene, CDR1 is SGHTA and CDR2 is FQGNSA. V lost 3 bases and J lost 3, with 5 bases in between. The CDR3 runs to 13 residues. The CDR3 is CASSLIANEKLFF. In nucleotides, the CDR3 is TGTGCCAGCAGCTTGATCGCTAATGAAAAACTGTTTTTT.

The genes are TRBV14 and TRBJ2-1; 9 nucleotides line up with TRBD2. This CDR3 comprises 15 residues. Germline-derived CDR1 and CDR2 are SGHDN and FVKESK. V was clipped by 4 bases and J by 8 bases; unmatched bases: 9. The CDR3 sequence: CASSRLAGLSDEQFF. In DNA form, the CDR3 reads TGTGCCAGCAGCCGGCTAGCGGGACTCTCCGATGAGCAGTTCTTC.

This clone was detected a few times. This sequence joins TRBV5-6 and TRBJ1-2; 10 bases are a match to TRBD1. The CDR3 contains 17 residues. Looked up from germline, CDR1 is SGHDT and CDR2 is YYEEEE. V gave up 4 bases and J gave up 4 bases; unmatched junction bases: 13. CDR3 sequence: CASSPTTGGAFGYGYTF. For the CDR3, the DNA is TGTGCCAGCAGCCCTACGACAGGGGGCGCGTTCGGCTATGGCTACACCTTC.

The V gene is TRBV5-8, the J gene TRBJ1-1; D call uncertain. The CDR3 has 14 amino acids. Trimming took off 0 bases at V and 2 bases at J, with 8 bases between the two ends. Looked up from germline, CDR1 is SGHTS and CDR2 is YDEGEE. The CDR3: CASSLVSVNTEAFF. Written as DNA, the CDR3 is TGTGCCAGCAGCTTGGTATCAGTCAACACTGAAGCTTTCTTT.

V is TRBV7-7 and J is TRBJ2-2; TRBD2 matches at 8 bases. J lost 8 bases, V lost 5 bases, and 7 bases had no gene match. The CDR3 totals 14 residues. The germline V gene has CDR1 SSHAT and CDR2 FNYEAQ (reference sequence). The CDR3 region is CASSGGVAGGELFF. The CDR3 nucleotides are TGTGCCAGCAGCGGGGGAGTAGCGGGAGGGGAGCTGTTTTTT.

The rearrangement uses TRBV30 and TRBJ2-5; D is perhaps TRBD1 (6 bases). The CDR3 loop spans 15 amino acids. V was pared by 0 bases and J by 1 base, with 12 bases between. The germline CDR1 and CDR2 sequences are GTSNPN and SVGIG (reference sequence). CDR3: CAWSVGDRPQETQYF. CDR3 coding DNA: TGTGCCTGGAGTGTCGGTGACAGGCCCCAAGAGACCCAGTACTTC. The full variable domain, rest sourced from reference TRBV30 and TRBJ2-5, is SQTIHQWPATLVQPVGSPLSLECTVEGTSNPNLYWYRQAAGRGLQLLFYSVGIGQISSEVPQNLSASRPQDRQFILSSKKLLLSDSGFYLCAWSVGDRPQETQYFGPGTRLLVL.

The J gene is TRBJ2-7, the V gene TRBV7-9, with D possibly being TRBD2 (5 bases). This CDR3 region has 14 residues. The V end was cut by 6 bases, the J end by 0 bases, with 12 bases between. The germline CDR1 and CDR2 sequences are SEHNR and FQNEAQ (reference sequence). CDR3 protein: CASRVGGSSYEQYF. In DNA, the CDR3 is TGTGCCAGCAGGGTCGGTGGGAGCTCCTACGAGCAGTACTTC.

The chain carries TRBV4-1 and TRBJ2-7; D is perhaps TRBD2 (5 bases). Per the germline V gene, CDR1 is MGHRA and CDR2 is YSYEKL. The CDR3 is 15 amino acids. The V end was cut by 1 base, the J end by 5 bases, with 15 bases between. Written as DNA, the CDR3 is TGCGCCAGCAGCCAAGCCCCGCTAGTAGCGCACGAGCAGTACTTC. Protein sequence: CASSQAPLVAHEQYF.

This chain connects TRBV28 to TRBJ1-5, with TRBD1 matching over 10 bases. The CDR3 has 14 amino acids. V trimming: 6 bases; J trimming: 7 bases; junction bases outside the gene matches: 6. Germline CDR1 MDHEN, CDR2 SYDVKM. The CDR3 DNA reads as TGTGCCAGCAGGCCGACAGGGGGCCAACAGCCCCAGCATTTT. Its protein product is CASRPTGGQQPQHF.

The chain links TRBV19 to TRBJ2-2; D is undetermined. The V gene's germline CDR1 is LNHDA and CDR2 SQIVND (reference sequence). This CDR3 spans 14 amino acids. The germline V and J ends were trimmed by 7 bases and 2 bases, with 11 bases remaining between them. CDR3 region: CASTEFANTGELFF. The CDR3, as DNA: TGTGCCAGTACTGAGTTTGCAAACACCGGGGAGCTGTTTTTT. The variable domain in full, with the rest retrieved from reference TRBV19 and TRBJ2-2, is DGGITQSPKYLFRKEGQNVTLSCEQNLNHDAMYWYRQDPGQGLRLIYYSQIVNDFQKGDIAEGYSVSREKKESFPLTVTSAQKNPTAFYLCASTEFANTGELFFGEGSRLTVL.

V usage is TRBV19 and J usage is TRBJ2-1, with D uncertain. The V gene lost 4 bases and the J gene lost 10 bases, with 17 bases spanning the gap. This CDR3 is 14 amino acids long. CDR1 is LNHDA and CDR2 is SQIVND in the germline V gene (reference sequence). As DNA, the CDR3 is TGTGCCAGTAGTAACCAAATTAAATGGGTAGAGCAGTTCTTC. Translated: CASSNQIKWVEQFF.

The chain is built from TRBV27 and TRBJ1-5; weak D call: TRBD1 (5 bases). There are 14 residues in the CDR3. V lost 8 bases and J 14 bases, leaving 25 bases between the germline ends. Germline V gives CDR1 MNHEY, CDR2 SMNVEV (reference sequence). The DNA of the CDR3 is TGTGCCAGCTCATCTGACGTTGGGACCCAAGGAAAGCATTTT. Its translation is CASSSDVGTQGKHF.

This clone was picked up a small number of times. J is TRBJ2-7 and V is TRBV28; D remains unclear. V dropped 4 bases and J dropped 4 bases, with 5 bases sitting between them. CDR1 MDHEN and CDR2 SYDVKM come from the germline V gene. This CDR3 has 11 residues. CDR3 nucleotides: TGTGCCAGCAGTTGGGCTTACGAGCAGTACTTC. It translates to CASSWAYEQYF.

The sample holds a few counts of this clone. This chain uses TRBV4-1 with TRBJ1-5; D may be TRBD1 (5 bases). V lost 5 bases and J 6 bases, leaving 11 bases between the germline ends. Germline CDR1 is MGHRA and CDR2 is YSYEKL. The CDR3 extends over 13 amino acids. CDR3 amino acids: CASSKPGSQPQHF. In DNA form, the CDR3 reads TGCGCCAGCAGCAAACCAGGGAGTCAGCCCCAGCATTTT.

As regards this clone: Other nucleotide sequences from this sample produce the same CDR3. The CDR3 DNA sequence: TGTGCCAGCAGTCTTGGGCGCCCGAGCACTGAAGCTTTCTTT. This gives the protein CASSLGRPSTEAFF. The genes are TRBV27 and TRBJ1-1; D unresolved. The CDR3 extends over 14 amino acids. Germline V lookup: CDR1 MNHEY, CDR2 SMNVEV (reference sequence). V gave up 5 bases and J gave up 4 bases, with 14 bases separating them.

V usage is TRBV11-2 and J usage is TRBJ2-5; D is possibly TRBD2 (5 bases). The germline CDR1 and CDR2 sequences are SGHAT and FQNNGV. The CDR3 contains 17 residues. V was shortened by 0 bases and J by 2 bases, with 16 bases between the two germline ends. CDR3 coding DNA: TGTGCCAGCAGCTTAGATAGGAGTCTAGCAGAACAAGAGACCCAGTACTTC. It encodes CASSLDRSLAEQETQYF.

This clone was detected a few times. The CDR3 loop is CASNPFGRADETQYF. The DNA of the CDR3 is TGTGCCAGCAATCCCTTCGGGAGGGCCGATGAGACCCAGTACTTC. This chain uses TRBV6-7 with TRBJ2-5; 8 bases map to TRBD2. TRBV6-7 qualifies as an ORF whose function is uncertain. This CDR3 has 15 residues. V was clipped by 7 bases and J by 5 bases; unmatched bases: 12.

The chain carries TRBV11-3 and TRBJ1-2; TRBD1 might be the D (6 bases). CDR1 and CDR2 from the germline V gene are SGHNT and YENEEA. The ends were cut back, 5 bases at V and 6 bases at J, with 13 bases in the middle. This CDR3 has 13 residues. CDR3 sequence reads: CASSAEEGDGYTF. CDR3 sequence (DNA): TGTGCCAGCAGCGCAGAAGAGGGGGATGGCTACACCTTC.

This clone was recorded a few times. The rearrangement links TRBV11-1 to TRBJ1-2; TRBD1 might be the D (6 bases). Germline V gives CDR1 SGHAT, CDR2 FQDESV (reference sequence). The CDR3 is 14 amino acids. V shed 1 base and J shed 4 bases, with 10 bases lying between them. CDR3 DNA sequence: TGTGCCAGCAGCTTAGGGGACACCATCTATGGCTACACCTTC. It is translated as CASSLGDTIYGYTF.